The clone carrying this TCR beta chain was seen only a few times. Its antigen is undetermined. RNA isolated from unsorted whole blood supplied the blood RNA, with germline DNA also extracted. The CDR3 covers 16 residues. With 5 bases clipped from V and 0 bases from J, the junction kept 7 bases outside the gene matches. CDR1 and CDR2 from the germline V gene are MDHEN and SYDVKM. These data belong to a study of tumor-infiltrating lymphocytes in primary liver carcinoma. Priming with a constant-region primer yielded TCR beta cDNA from 450 to 600 ng total RNA. Three nested multiplex PCR rounds, a slightly modified ARM-PCR, produced the libraries for TCR beta. Each of the first two PCR rounds ran approximately 11 cycles with TRBV1-TRBV30 forward and C-beta reverse primers. TCRdb itself ran the multiplex PCR reads through MiXCR, one entry per CDR3 protein. The sample lists under 200,000 distinct CDR3 sequences; 65% were seen once.

Study-level findings and limits: Whereas tumor region pairs overlapped more, tumor-adjacent and tumor-blood pairs overlapped less.

V is TRBV28 and J is TRBJ2-7, with 10 positions matching TRBD1. This sequence originates from a woman aged 60 to 75 with primary liver carcinoma and hepatitis B virus infection. Sequenced material: peripheral blood. This chain's CDR3 is CASSARQGASSYEQYF. CDR3 nucleotide sequence: TGTGCCAGCAGTGCCCGACAGGGGGCGAGCTCCTACGAGCAGTACTTC.